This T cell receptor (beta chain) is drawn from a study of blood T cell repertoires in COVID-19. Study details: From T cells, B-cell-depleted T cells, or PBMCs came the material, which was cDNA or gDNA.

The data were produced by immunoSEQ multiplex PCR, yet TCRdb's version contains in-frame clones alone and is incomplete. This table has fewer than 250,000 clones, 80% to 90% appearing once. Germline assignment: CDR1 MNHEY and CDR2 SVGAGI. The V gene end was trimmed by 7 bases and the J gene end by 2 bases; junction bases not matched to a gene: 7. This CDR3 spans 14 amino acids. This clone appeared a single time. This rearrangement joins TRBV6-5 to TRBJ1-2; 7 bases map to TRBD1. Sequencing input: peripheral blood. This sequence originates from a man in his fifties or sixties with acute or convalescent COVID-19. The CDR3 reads CASKTRDSNYGYTF. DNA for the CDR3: TGTGCCAGCAAGACCCGGGACAGCAACTATGGCTACACCTTC.